This is a list of T cell receptor beta chains from one sample in a study of T cells in Graves' hyperthyroidism and ophthalmopathy. TCRdb passed the multiplex PCR reads through MiXCR, listing each CDR3 protein once. The top ten hold roughly a sixth of the sample, which has around 700,000 distinct CDR3 sequences, about 17% seen once. Material: blood. These receptors all stem from a woman in her forties or fifties with Graves' hyperthyroidism that later progressed to Graves' ophthalmopathy. Both conserved end residues are part of each CDR3.

v_gene: TRBV5-4
j_gene: TRBJ1-1
CDR3aa: CASSLGTREGAEAFF

v_gene: TRBV20-1
j_gene: TRBJ1-2
CDR3aa: CSAKTGYYYGYTF

v_gene: TRBV4-1
j_gene: TRBJ2-7
CDR3aa: CASSLEERAHEQYF

v_gene: TRBV6-2/TRBV6-3
j_gene: TRBJ2-1
CDR3aa: CASSYSGGGPPYNEQFF

v_gene: TRBV10-3
j_gene: TRBJ2-3
CDR3aa: CAISRTSGGGVGTDTQYF

v_gene: TRBV19
j_gene: TRBJ2-1
CDR3aa: CASSTQGQGYEQFF

v_gene: TRBV19
j_gene: TRBJ1-6
CDR3aa: CASSADGDSPLHF

v_gene: TRBV11-2
j_gene: TRBJ1-4
CDR3aa: CASSLGWDRWDEKLFF

v_gene: TRBV29-1
j_gene: TRBJ2-3
CDR3aa: CSVELVDTQYF

v_gene: TRBV20-1
j_gene: TRBJ2-1
CDR3aa: CSFSKGYNEQFF

v_gene: TRBV30
j_gene: TRBJ2-7
CDR3aa: CACDRGGYEQYF

v_gene: TRBV20-1
j_gene: TRBJ2-3
CDR3aa: CSAMAGGTDTQYF

v_gene: TRBV28
j_gene: TRBJ1-5
CDR3aa: CASSLNGQPQHF

v_gene: TRBV13
j_gene: TRBJ1-2
CDR3aa: CASSLVTGGYGYTF

v_gene: TRBV29-1
j_gene: TRBJ1-4
CDR3aa: CSVRHGSNEKLFF

v_gene: TRBV15
j_gene: TRBJ2-5
CDR3aa: CATSALTRSQETQYF

v_gene: TRBV7-2
j_gene: TRBJ2-5
CDR3aa: CASSPPGLAGETQYF

v_gene: TRBV6-1
j_gene: TRBJ2-5
CDR3aa: CASSFAGTGEETQYF

v_gene: TRBV9
j_gene: TRBJ1-2
CDR3aa: CASSDHRDTSFGYTF

v_gene: TRBV12-3/TRBV12-4
j_gene: TRBJ2-1
CDR3aa: CASRPRGQGPYNEQFF

v_gene: TRBV6-5
j_gene: TRBJ1-5
CDR3aa: CASSYRLRYSNQPQHF

v_gene: TRBV11-2
j_gene: TRBJ1-2
CDR3aa: CASSFWGPSGGYTF

v_gene: TRBV7-2
j_gene: TRBJ2-5
CDR3aa: CASSITGEETQYF

v_gene: TRBV6-1
j_gene: TRBJ1-2
CDR3aa: CASRTGGWGYTF

v_gene: TRBV12-3/TRBV12-4
j_gene: TRBJ2-7
CDR3aa: CASSFGTGVSEQYF

v_gene: TRBV6-1
j_gene: TRBJ1-6
CDR3aa: CASSELGTPMDSPLHF

v_gene: TRBV20-1
j_gene: TRBJ2-1
CDR3aa: CSARVKNAPWTSGGYEQFF

v_gene: TRBV7-9
j_gene: TRBJ2-2
CDR3aa: CASSSTSGGHSNTGELFF